The 16 T cell receptor beta chains below were found in one sample sequenced in a study of blood T cell repertoires in COVID-19. Clones were read by immunoSEQ multiplex PCR, and TCRdb kept only the in-frame ones, dropping some. Of 15,000 or so clones in the sample, approximately 88% were seen once. Sequenced material: peripheral blood. These receptors originate from a human donor in a cohort sampled during active COVID-19.

This chain joins TRBV7-9 and TRBJ2-1; no firm D call. CDR3 length equals 16 residues. Germline assignment: CDR1 SEHNR and CDR2 FQNEAQ (reference sequence). V lost 2 bases and J lost 0, with 11 bases in between. The CDR3 DNA is TGTGCCAGCAGCTTAATATTGCGGAGCTCCTACAATGAGCAGTTCTTC. Translation: CASSLILRSSYNEQFF.

This rearrangement joins TRBV11-1 to TRBJ1-4; D is ambiguous. CDR3 length equals 16 residues. Trimming pared 5 bases from V and 8 bases from J, leaving 21 bases between. Germline assignment: CDR1 SGHAT and CDR2 FQDESV (reference sequence). The CDR3 DNA is TGTGCCAGCAGCACCAGCTCCTGGGCCCGAACCGAAAAACTGTTTTTT. Amino acids: CASSTSSWARTEKLFF.

The chain recombines TRBV6-5 with TRBJ2-2; tentatively, D is TRBD2 (6 bases). Germline V gene lookup returns CDR1 MNHEY and CDR2 SVGAGI. This CDR3 spans 15 amino acids. The ends were cut back, 6 bases at V and 0 bases at J, with 11 bases in the middle. The CDR3 loop reads CASRSSGANTGELFF. CDR3 DNA: TGTGCCAGCAGGAGTAGCGGAGCGAACACCGGGGAGCTGTTTTTT.

V gene TRBV28 combines with J gene TRBJ2-7; possibly TRBD2 for D (5 bases). Per germline, CDR1 MDHEN and CDR2 SYDVKM. V lost 2 bases and J 4 bases, leaving 12 bases between the germline ends. The CDR3 runs 14 residues. For the CDR3, the DNA is TGTGCCAGCAGTTTAGAGGGTTATGGTTACGAGCAGTACTTC. This encodes CASSLEGYGYEQYF.

This clone has a handful of counts. The V gene is TRBV18, the J gene TRBJ2-7, with D maybe TRBD2 (6 bases). V lost 1 base, J lost 3 bases, and 19 bases lay in between. CDR1 is KGHSH, CDR2 LQKENI, per germline. The CDR3 totals 17 residues. Here the CDR3 reads CASSPQAAGIGRYEQYF. The CDR3 DNA reads TGTGCCAGCTCACCACAGGCCGCGGGAATAGGACGCTACGAGCAGTACTTC.

The CDR3 nucleotides read TGTGCCAGCAGCTTAACACCCCAAGAGACCCAGTACTTC. Protein: CASSLTPQETQYF. This rearrangement joins TRBV7-2 to TRBJ2-5; D remains ambiguous. V was cut by 2 bases and J by 1 base, with 5 bases left in between. The germline V gene has CDR1 SGHTA and CDR2 FQGNSA. This CDR3 contains 13 residues.

The V gene is TRBV5-5, the J gene TRBJ2-3; 8 positions match TRBD1. J gave up 3 bases and V 0 bases, and 3 bases lay outside the gene matches. This CDR3 region has 15 residues. CDR1 is SGHKS and CDR2 is YYEKEE in the germline V gene (reference sequence). The CDR3 DNA reads TGTGCCAGCAGCTTGGAGGGACAGGAGACAGATACGCAGTATTTT. The encoded protein is CASSLEGQETDTQYF.

The J gene is TRBJ2-1, the V gene TRBV5-1, with 7 bases lining up with TRBD1. The germline V gene has CDR1 SGHRS and CDR2 YFSETQ. With V trimmed by 4 bases and J by 3 bases, 1 base remained unmatched. This CDR3 contains 13 residues. This chain's CDR3 is CASSRDSYNEQFF. The CDR3 DNA is TGCGCCAGCAGCCGGGACAGCTACAATGAGCAGTTCTTC.

The J gene is TRBJ2-3, the V gene TRBV7-8; 8 bases fit TRBD2. CDR3 length: 14 residues. The V segment lost 8 bases and the J segment 2 bases; nucleotides outside the gene matches: 6. From germline, CDR1 is SGHVS and CDR2 FQNEAQ. CDR3 amino acids: CASSRGGATDTQYF. CDR3 nucleotides: TGTGCCAGCTCCCGGGGGGGCGCCACAGATACGCAGTATTTT.

The chain carries TRBV11-2 and TRBJ2-7, with 7 bases matching TRBD1. CDR1 and CDR2 from the germline V gene are SGHAT and FQNNGV. This CDR3 has 17 amino acids. V lost 6 bases and J lost 4; bases outside the gene matches: 18. The CDR3 is CASSSQLIRGQLYEQYF. CDR3 nucleotide sequence: TGTGCCAGCAGTTCACAACTAATCCGGGGACAGCTTTACGAGCAGTACTTC.

V and J are TRBV4-1 and TRBJ2-2, with D unclear. Germline V gives CDR1 MGHRA, CDR2 YSYEKL. The CDR3 totals 14 residues. V gave up 4 bases and J gave up 2 bases, with 8 bases separating them. The DNA of the CDR3 is TGCGCCAGCAGCCGCGGTCCCAACACCGGGGAGCTGTTTTTT. It codes for CASSRGPNTGELFF.

This clone was counted between two and nine times. The J gene is TRBJ1-1, the V gene TRBV19, with 8 nucleotides matching TRBD1. Germline values: CDR1 LNHDA, CDR2 SQIVND (reference sequence). V gave up 4 bases and J gave up 2 bases; unmatched junction bases: 3. This CDR3 comprises 14 residues. The CDR3 nucleotides read TGTGCCAGTAGTAGGGACAGGATCAACACTGAAGCTTTCTTT. This gives the protein CASSRDRINTEAFF.

DNA of the CDR3: TGTGCCAGCCTTAGCCGTGGCAATAATTCACCCCTCCACTTT. Residues: CASLSRGNNSPLHF. The gene calls are TRBV6-5 and TRBJ1-6; no reliable D call. The CDR3 length is 14 residues. The germline gives CDR1 MNHEY, CDR2 SVGAGI. The germline V and J ends were trimmed by 8 bases and 5 bases, with 13 bases remaining between them.

This clone appeared once. The chain links TRBV6-4 to TRBJ1-1, with D unresolved. The ends were cut back, 7 bases at V and 3 bases at J, with 15 bases in the middle. Germline V gene sequence: CDR1 MRHNA, CDR2 SNTAGT. The CDR3 is 14 amino acids. The CDR3 bases are TGTGCCAGCAAACGAGTAGAGGGAGACACTGAAGCTTTCTTT. Its translation is CASKRVEGDTEAFF.

The V gene is TRBV21-1, the J gene TRBJ2-1; whether TRBD2, the table's D call, matches the DNA was not checked. TRBV21-1 counts as a pseudogene. This CDR3 region has 13 residues. CDR3 protein: CASTAGGRNEQFF. CDR3 in DNA: TGTGCCAGCACCGCCGGAGGGCGGAATGAGCAGTTCTTC.

The rearrangement uses TRBV18 and TRBJ2-1; D may be TRBD1 (6 bases). V lost 3 bases to trimming and J lost 2 bases, with 20 bases between them. CDR3 length: 18 residues. Germline V CDR1 and CDR2: KGHSH, LQKENI. CDR3 region: CASSPYFGRGGPYNEQFF. DNA of the CDR3: TGTGCCAGCTCACCGTACTTTGGGAGAGGGGGTCCCTACAATGAGCAGTTCTTC.